A selection of T cell receptor beta chains follows, all from one sample in a study of T-cell reconstitution after alpha-beta-depleted transplantation in children. TCRdb used MiXCR to reprocess the PCR reads, holding one entry per CDR3 protein. The sample shows around 500,000 distinct CDR3 sequences, around 12% of them seen only once. The sample in question was PBMCs from the stem cell graft donor, obtained from the stem cell graft. These receptors all stem from a human donor who donated a stem cell graft to a child with combined immunodeficiency. The CDR3 runs from the conserved cysteine through the conserved F or W. D genes are given only for firm matches. A clone size is listed for some rows: how often the clone was seen (once, few, many), or a class if it is expanded.

size	D	J	V	CDR3	DNA
-	TRBD1	TRBJ2-7	TRBV7-9	CASSYEGWGQNYYEQYF	TGTGCCAGCAGCTACGAGGGGTGGGGACAGAATTACTACGAGCAGTACTTC
few	TRBD2	TRBJ2-5	TRBV4-3	CASSPLMTSSQETQYF	TGCGCCAGCAGCCCTCTGATGACTAGCTCCCAAGAGACCCAGTACTTC
many	-	TRBJ1-6	TRBV9	CASSVGVFNNSPLHF	TGTGCCAGCAGCGTCGGAGTGTTTAATAATTCACCCCTCCACTTT
many	TRBD1	TRBJ2-1	TRBV30	CAWRDGTAYNEQFF	TGTGCCTGGAGGGATGGGACAGCCTACAATGAGCAGTTCTTC
many	-	TRBJ2-2	TRBV4-3	CASSPAGQMNTGELFF	TGCGCCAGCAGCCCGGCGGGACAGATGAACACCGGGGAGCTGTTTTTT
many	-	TRBJ2-3	TRBV4-3	CASSQAASWRTSTDTQYF	TGCGCCAGCAGCCAGGCCGCATCGTGGCGGACTAGCACAGATACGCAGTATTTT
-	TRBD2	TRBJ2-3	TRBV19	CASRSASGSRDTQYF	TGTGCCAGTAGGTCGGCTAGCGGGAGCAGAGATACGCAGTATTTT
many	-	TRBJ2-2	TRBV29-1	CSVGAGDTGELFF	TGCAGCGTTGGGGCAGGGGACACCGGGGAGCTGTTTTTT
few	-	TRBJ2-7	TRBV7-6	CASSLEYGAHYEQYF	TGTGCCAGCAGCTTAGAGTATGGGGCACACTACGAGCAGTACTTC
-	-	TRBJ2-7	TRBV24-1	CATEGGNEQYF	TGTGCCACCGAAGGGGGTAACGAGCAGTACTTC
-	-	TRBJ2-1	TRBV7-3	CASSEPGTYNEQFF	TGTGCCAGCAGCGAACCCGGAACTTACAATGAGCAGTTCTTC
many	-	TRBJ2-3	TRBV29-1	CSVEGSGMDTQYF	TGCAGCGTTGAAGGGTCGGGAATGGATACGCAGTATTTT
many	TRBD1	TRBJ1-5	TRBV12-3/TRBV12-4	CASSSPRRQGVQPQHF	TGTGCCAGCAGTTCCCCCAGGCGACAGGGTGTACAGCCCCAGCATTTT
few	TRBD1	TRBJ1-5	TRBV20-1	CSAPPGGGNQPQHF	TGCAGTGCCCCCCCAGGGGGCGGCAATCAGCCCCAGCATTTT
few	-	TRBJ1-6	TRBV11-2	CASSLAADSPLHF	TGTGCCAGCAGCTTGGCAGCTGATTCACCCCTCCACTTT
-	-	TRBJ1-1	TRBV12-3/TRBV12-4	CASSLEGLEATEAFF	TGTGCCAGCAGCCTAGAGGGTCTTGAGGCCACTGAAGCTTTCTTT
many	-	TRBJ2-7	TRBV12-3/TRBV12-4	CASTQMGSYEQYF	TGTGCCAGCACCCAGATGGGGTCCTACGAGCAGTACTTC
many	-	TRBJ1-2	TRBV12-3/TRBV12-4	CASSSTSLNYGYTF	TGTGCCAGCAGTTCCACATCGCTTAACTATGGCTACACCTTC
-	-	TRBJ1-3	TRBV15	CATSSRWGSGNTIYF	TGTGCCACCAGCTCCCGTTGGGGATCTGGAAACACCATATATTTT
-	-	TRBJ1-6	TRBV12-3/TRBV12-4	CASSLRGARSPLHF	TGTGCCAGCAGTCTCCGGGGAGCGCGGTCACCCCTCCACTTT
few	-	TRBJ2-7	TRBV20-1	CSARFEQLSYEQYF	TGCAGTGCTAGATTTGAACAACTCTCCTACGAGCAGTACTTC
-	TRBD2	TRBJ2-1	TRBV27	CASGGSVTNEQFF	TGTGCCAGCGGCGGGAGCGTGACCAATGAGCAGTTCTTC
-	TRBD1	TRBJ1-1	TRBV2	CASSLQGAGNTEAFF	TGTGCCAGCAGTTTACAGGGGGCGGGGAACACTGAAGCTTTCTTT
few	-	TRBJ2-2	TRBV7-2	CASIPGAGELFF	TGTGCCAGCATCCCAGGGGCCGGGGAGCTGTTTTTT
-	-	TRBJ2-7	TRBV6-5	CASSYGGPGEQYF	TGTGCCAGCAGTTACGGGGGGCCGGGGGAGCAGTACTTC
-	TRBD1	TRBJ1-1	TRBV4-2	CASSQILQGEAFF	TGTGCCAGCAGCCAAATACTACAGGGGGAAGCTTTCTTT
few	TRBD1	TRBJ2-5	TRBV9	CASSVVPTGVETQYF	TGTGCCAGCAGCGTAGTTCCGACAGGGGTGGAGACCCAGTACTTC
-	-	TRBJ1-1	TRBV12-3/TRBV12-4	CASSFGAGTEAFF	TGTGCCAGCAGTTTCGGGGCGGGCACTGAAGCTTTCTTT
-	-	TRBJ2-5	TRBV12-3/TRBV12-4	CASSSRLGGQETQYF	TGTGCCAGCAGTTCCCGTCTTGGCGGCCAAGAGACCCAGTACTTC